This paragraph covers one T cell receptor (beta chain) sequence. PCRs were each spiked with synthetic TCR analog templates. The protocol was immunoSEQ multiplex PCR, while the TCRdb copy is restricted to in-frame clones and leaves out a portion. The table lists 50,000 or so clones, around 83% of them singletons. The sample's time point: pretreatment peripheral blood. Sampling of each patient yielded between 1 and 8 specimens, collected pretreatment and on-treatment. The record originates from a study of PD-L1 blockade in urothelial cancer. Study information: Most patients, twenty-five of 29, were males with bladder-origin cancer. The authors examined blood 3 weeks (second dose) and 6 weeks after treatment start.

This specimen was PBMCs, taken around atezolizumab (anti-PD-L1) treatment. The TCR was taken from a man aged 60 to 69 with urothelial cancer.

CDR3 region: CASMTGNTGELFF. The CDR3 nucleotides read TGTGCCAGCATGACAGGGAACACCGGGGAGCTGTTTTTT. V is TRBV7-6 and J is TRBJ2-2, with D possibly TRBD1 on 6 matching bases. CDR3 length: 13 amino acids. CDR1 is SGHVS, CDR2 FNYEAQ, per germline. V dropped 7 bases and J dropped 1 base, with 7 bases sitting between them. Full variable domain (outside the CDR3, taken from reference TRBV7-6 and TRBJ2-2): GAGVSQSPRYKVTKRGQDVALRCDPISGHVSLYWYRQALGQGPEFLTYFNYEAQQDKSGLPNDRFSAERPEGSISTLTIQRTEQRDSAMYRCASMTGNTGELFFGEGSRLTVL.